The sequence of this T cell receptor (beta chain) was determined in a study of T cell repertoires in aging, cancer and after chemotherapy. Study information: Donor ages fell into six groups from 30 or younger up to 70 or older. Clear clonal overlap appeared across healthy donor samples taken over several months to years.

Concerning this clonotype: The antigen is not known. An end of the junction does not agree with germline; a read error may underlie this.

TCR beta rearrangements were amplified from peripheral blood genomic DNA. Rearranged V-D-J TRB sequences were amplified with a mixed TRB-A/B primer pool. TCRdb re-analysed the multiplex PCR reads in MiXCR, keeping a single row per CDR3 protein. Of about 9,500 distinct CDR3 sequences in the sample, around a third are singletons; the top ten hold roughly 3.6%. Study conclusions and caveats: Across the chemotherapy interval, each cancer cohort showed higher median generation probability, suggesting thymic rebound.

CDR3 length: 18 residues. Germline CDR1 LGHNA, CDR2 YNFKEQ. This clonotype was obtained from a human donor in good health. Sequencing was done on a sample of blood. This chain connects TRBV4-2 to TRBJ2-1; 11 nucleotides agree with TRBD2. The DNA for the CDR3 is TGCGCCAGCAGCCAAGATTCCACCTTAGCGGGGGGGAACGATGAGCAGTTCTTC. Its protein is CASSQDSTLAGGNDEQFF.